Presented here are 30 T cell receptor beta chains from one specimen sequenced in a study of CD4+ T cells in melanoma. This table comes from immunoSEQ multiplex PCR, and its TCRdb copy is limited to in-frame clones, with some not included. In the table there are 20,000 to 25,000 clones, about three quarters of which are singletons. The receptors shown here come from a human donor with melanoma.

The rearrangement links TRBV30 to TRBJ1-1; D ambiguous. The CDR3 has 14 residues. CDR1 and CDR2 (germline): GTSNPN, SVGIG (reference sequence). The V end was cut by 0 bases, the J end by 6 bases, with 14 bases between. The CDR3 DNA follows: TGTGCCTGGAGTGTACTGTCGGGAACCGCTGAAGCTTTCTTT. Its translation: CAWSVLSGTAEAFF.

The V gene is TRBV2, the J gene TRBJ2-5, with D maybe TRBD2 (5 bases). Germline V gives CDR1 SNHLY, CDR2 FYNNEI. Between the trimmed V and J ends, which lost 6 bases and 5 bases, there was a span of 13 bases. CDR3 length equals 13 residues. The CDR3 DNA reads as TGTGCCAGCAGCGAACTAGTTATGGAGACCCAGTACTTC. This gives the protein CASSELVMETQYF.

By share, this clone counts as medium-sized. Sequence at one end of the junction differs from germline and may be a read error. This rearrangement joins TRBV7-7 to TRBJ2-3, with TRBD2 matching over 10 bases. CDR1 and CDR2 (germline): SSHAT, FNYEAQ (reference sequence). The CDR3 runs to 13 residues. In DNA, the CDR3 is TGTGCTAGCAGCGGGGGGGGCACAGATACGCAGTATTTT. This gives the protein CASSGGGTDTQYF.

V and J are TRBV5-4 and TRBJ2-2; a weak D match, TRBD2 (5 bases). The CDR3 is 14 residues long. CDR1 and CDR2 (germline): SGHNT, YYREEE (reference sequence). V lost 4 bases and J 5 bases, leaving 12 bases between the germline ends. The CDR3 nucleotides read TGTGCCAGCAGCCCCGAACCGGGGACCGGGGAGCTGTTTTTT. Its translation: CASSPEPGTGELFF.

This chain links TRBV2 with TRBJ2-3; D is unclear. Trimming cost V 6 bases and J 0 bases, with 13 bases left between them. The CDR3 loop spans 15 amino acids. The germline V gene has CDR1 SNHLY and CDR2 FYNNEI. The CDR3 DNA sequence: TGTGCCAGCAGCTGGGCCGACGGTAGCACAGATACGCAGTATTTT. Its protein is CASSWADGSTDTQYF.

The chain couples TRBV2 to TRBJ1-1; the match to TRBD1 covers 7 bases. The CDR3 length is 15 residues. Germline CDR1 reads SNHLY; CDR2 reads FYNNEI. Trimming took 6 bases from V and 6 from J; bases not matched to a gene: 13. Written as DNA, the CDR3 is TGTGCCAGCAGGCGGCGACAGGGAGGTCTGGCTGAAGCTTTCTTT. It specifies CASRRRQGGLAEAFF. Full variable domain (rest looked up from reference TRBV2 and TRBJ1-1): EPEVTQTPSHQVTQMGQEVILRCVPISNHLYFYWYRQILGQKVEFLVSFYNNEISEKSEIFDDQFSVERPDGSNFTLKIRSTKLEDSAMYFCASRRRQGGLAEAFFGQGTRLTVV.

This rearrangement joins TRBV9 to TRBJ2-7, with D perhaps TRBD1 or TRBD2 (5 bases each). Germline lookup yields CDR1 SGDLS and CDR2 YYNGEE. Trimming took 8 bases from V and 5 from J, leaving 23 bases between them. The CDR3 is 15 amino acids. The CDR3 nucleotides are TGTGCCAGTCCCAACCGCCGGGACCCCGGGGACGAGCAGTACTTC. Protein: CASPNRRDPGDEQYF.

This chain links TRBV10-2 with TRBJ1-5; D is undetermined. The CDR3 has 13 amino acids. Germline V gives CDR1 WSHSY, CDR2 SAAADI. V was trimmed by 4 bases and J by 7 bases, leaving 11 bases between them. CDR3 nucleotide sequence: TGCGCCAGCAGTGCGGGTGAGGGACAGCCCCAGCATTTT. Protein: CASSAGEGQPQHF.

The chain carries TRBV30 and TRBJ1-2; D unresolved. Germline CDR1 and CDR2: GTSNPN and SVGIG (reference sequence). This CDR3 has 13 residues. V was clipped by 0 bases and J by 8 bases, with 13 bases between them. CDR3 sequence: CAWSVPGLVGYTF. In DNA, the CDR3 is TGTGCCTGGAGTGTACCCGGGTTAGTGGGCTACACCTTC.

The chain links TRBV6-5 to TRBJ1-6, with 10 bases lining up with TRBD1. From germline, CDR1 is MNHEY and CDR2 SVGAGI. The CDR3 totals 13 residues. The V and J ends lost 5 bases and 9 bases, in that order; junction bases with no gene match: 1. The CDR3 loop is CASSDRGLSPLHF. The CDR3 DNA follows: TGTGCCAGCAGTGACAGGGGGCTTTCACCCCTCCACTTT.

The chain recombines TRBV18 with TRBJ1-5; 7 positions match TRBD1. The junction had 11 bases not matched to a gene; V was cut back by 3 bases and J by 6 bases. The CDR3 spans 16 residues. Germline V gene sequence: CDR1 KGHSH, CDR2 LQKENI. The chain's CDR3 is CASSPSGQTGSQPQHF. The CDR3 DNA sequence: TGTGCCAGCTCACCGTCGGGTCAGACAGGGAGTCAGCCCCAGCATTTT.

The chain employs TRBV30 and TRBJ2-5, with 8 bases that match TRBD2. Unmatched junction bases numbered 9, after V lost 8 bases and J lost 1 base. CDR3 length: 14 amino acids. Germline lookup yields CDR1 GTSNPN and CDR2 SVGIG (reference sequence). CDR3 region: CALAGGAGQETQYF. CDR3 sequence (DNA): TGTGCCCTTGCCGGGGGGGCAGGCCAAGAGACCCAGTACTTC.

This clone was counted between two and nine times. The CDR3 DNA sequence: TGTGCCAGCAGCTTGGGGGCCGGAGGGCCGTTCTTC. Protein: CASSLGAGGPFF. The J gene is TRBJ2-1, the V gene TRBV5-4; possible D gene TRBD2, 6 bases. V was trimmed by 0 bases and J by 15 bases, leaving 13 bases between them. The CDR3 is 12 residues long. The germline V gene has CDR1 SGHNT and CDR2 YYREEE (reference sequence).

The chain is built from TRBV7-2 and TRBJ2-2; weak D call: TRBD1 (6 bases). Germline V lookup: CDR1 SGHTA, CDR2 FQGNSA. The CDR3 spans 15 residues. Trimming shortened V by 3 bases and J by 0 bases, and 8 bases separated the two germline ends. The CDR3 DNA follows: TGTGCCAGCAGCTTCTGGACAGCGAACACCGGGGAGCTGTTTTTT. Its translation is CASSFWTANTGELFF.

As regards this clone: This specimen includes other DNA sequences encoding the same CDR3. This rearrangement joins TRBV5-1 to TRBJ1-6, with D perhaps TRBD1 (6 bases). This CDR3 contains 15 residues. Per germline, CDR1 SGHRS and CDR2 YFSETQ. The V end lost 4 bases, the J end lost 7 bases, and 15 bases lay between the germline ends. CDR3 DNA: TGCGCCAGCAGCGGGACTACAGGGACCAATTCACCCCTCCACTTT. This gives the protein CASSGTTGTNSPLHF.

The rearrangement uses TRBV4-1 and TRBJ2-3; possible D gene TRBD2, 6 bases. V shed 4 bases and J shed 2 bases, with 22 bases lying between them. The CDR3 has 18 residues. Germline lookup yields CDR1 MGHRA and CDR2 YSYEKL. CDR3 loop: CASSLGRARAGNTDTQYF. As DNA, the CDR3 is TGCGCCAGCAGCCTTGGTCGGGCTCGAGCGGGCAACACAGATACGCAGTATTTT.

The chain combines TRBV19 with TRBJ1-6; TRBD1 aligns across 10 bases. The CDR3 is 15 amino acids. The germline CDR1 and CDR2 sequences are LNHDA and SQIVND (reference sequence). V shed 7 bases, J shed 10 bases, and the junction held 10 bases outside the gene matches. Written as DNA, the CDR3 is TGTGCCAGTACCGCGGGACAGGGGTTGGACTCACCCCTCCACTTT. Encoded protein: CASTAGQGLDSPLHF.

The chain carries TRBV4-2 and TRBJ2-2, with 7 bases lining up with TRBD2. In germline, CDR1 is LGHNA, CDR2 YNFKEQ. The length of the CDR3 is 18 residues. Trimming at V came to 3 bases and at J to 4 bases, leaving 14 bases not matched to a gene. The CDR3 loop is CASSQLGRGGGGTGELFF. The CDR3 nucleotides read TGTGCCAGCAGCCAGCTAGGGCGCGGGGGAGGAGGCACCGGGGAGCTGTTTTTT.

The CDR3 nucleotides read TGTGCCAGCAGCATCCCGGGACAGGGGCTGTACAATGAGCAGTTCTTC. Translation: CASSIPGQGLYNEQFF. The J gene is TRBJ2-1, the V gene TRBV21-1; the D call in the table, TRBD1, was not verified against the DNA. TRBV21-1 is flagged as a pseudogene. The CDR3 loop spans 16 amino acids.

The V gene is TRBV7-2, the J gene TRBJ2-7, with D unresolved. Germline V CDR1 and CDR2: SGHTA, FQGNSA. The CDR3 sequence is 13 residues long. Trimming removed 0 bases at V and 7 bases at J, with 10 bases between. The CDR3 bases are TGTGCCAGCAGCTTAGCGATACGAATTGAGCAGTACTTC. Protein: CASSLAIRIEQYF.

J is TRBJ1-2 and V is TRBV14; D is unclear. This CDR3 has 13 amino acids. V was trimmed by 2 bases and J by 8 bases, leaving 12 bases between them. Germline CDR1 is SGHDN and CDR2 is FVKESK. The CDR3 is CASSQLPVGGYTF. The CDR3 nucleotides read TGTGCCAGCAGCCAATTACCTGTCGGCGGCTACACCTTC.

The V gene is TRBV15, the J gene TRBJ2-7; no clear D gene. CDR3 length: 14 residues. Trimming stripped 1 base from V and 6 bases from J, with 13 bases between. CDR1 is LNHNV, CDR2 YYDKDF, per germline (reference sequence). CDR3 sequence reads: CATSRGTTKSEQYF. Written as DNA, the CDR3 is TGTGCCACCAGCAGAGGGACCACAAAGAGCGAGCAGTACTTC.

This sequence joins TRBV19 and TRBJ1-1; D remains ambiguous. The CDR3 covers 12 residues. CDR1 and CDR2 from the germline V gene are LNHDA and SQIVND (reference sequence). V lost 3 bases and J 4 bases, leaving 6 bases between the germline ends. The CDR3 sequence: CASSIGRTEAFF. For the CDR3, the DNA is TGTGCCAGTAGTATCGGGCGCACTGAAGCTTTCTTT.

This clone was seen only a few times. V and J are TRBV10-3 and TRBJ1-2, with a tentative D call TRBD1 (5 bases). V lost 6 bases to trimming and J lost 4 bases, with 15 bases between them. The CDR3 sequence is 14 residues long. The germline V gene has CDR1 ENHRY and CDR2 SYGVKD. The CDR3 loop reads CAISRNQGIYGYTF. The DNA for the CDR3 is TGTGCCATCAGCCGAAACCAGGGCATCTATGGCTACACCTTC.

The J gene is TRBJ1-4, the V gene TRBV13; the D gene is possibly TRBD1 (5 bases). Trimming cost V 7 bases and J 7 bases, with 16 bases left between them. The CDR3 consists of 14 residues. Germline CDR1 is PRHDT and CDR2 is FYEKMQ (reference sequence). CDR3 loop: CASTRSGPGEKLFF. CDR3 DNA: TGTGCCAGCACCAGATCAGGGCCAGGTGAAAAACTGTTTTTT. Variable domain in full (rest from reference TRBV13 and TRBJ1-4): AAGVIQSPRHLIKEKRETATLKCYPIPRHDTVYWYQQGPGQDPQFLISFYEKMQSDKGSIPDRFSAQQFSDYHSELNMSSLELGDSALYFCASTRSGPGEKLFFGSGTQLSVL.

This clone was found a few times. The genes are TRBV30 and TRBJ2-2, with D perhaps TRBD1 (5 bases). The CDR3 has 14 residues. The germline V gene encodes CDR1 GTSNPN and CDR2 SVGIG (reference sequence). Trimming took 0 bases from V and 6 from J, leaving 11 bases between them. CDR3 nucleotides: TGTGCCTGGAGTGTAAGGGGTAGGGCCGGGGAGCTGTTTTTT. It codes for CAWSVRGRAGELFF.

The chain is built from TRBV5-1 and TRBJ1-1; possible D gene TRBD1, 6 bases. Germline CDR1 and CDR2: SGHRS and YFSETQ. Trimming cost V 8 bases and J 7 bases, with 12 bases left between them. The CDR3 runs to 11 residues. DNA for the CDR3: TGCGCCAGTAGCGAGACAGGTGAAGCTTTCTTT. It codes for CASSETGEAFF. The full variable domain, in which reference TRBV5-1 and TRBJ1-1 provide the parts outside the CDR3, is KAGVTQTPRYLIKTRGQQVTLSCSPISGHRSVSWYQQTPGQGLQFLFEYFSETQRNKGNFPGRFSGRQFSNSRSEMNVSTLELGDSALYLCASSETGEAFFGQGTRLTVV.

The chain recombines TRBV19 with TRBJ1-5; D call uncertain. Deletions cut 6 bases from V and 9 bases from J, with 15 bases between. The germline V gene encodes CDR1 LNHDA and CDR2 SQIVND (reference sequence). This CDR3 has 13 amino acids. The CDR3 loop is CASRPAEGWPQHF. Here the CDR3 DNA reads TGTGCCAGTAGACCGGCTGAAGGTTGGCCCCAGCATTTT.

The chain uses TRBV5-4 and TRBJ2-3; D is uncertain. V dropped 2 bases and J dropped 7 bases, with 8 bases sitting between them. CDR1 is SGHNT, CDR2 YYREEE, per germline (reference sequence). The CDR3 is 12 amino acids. CDR3 bases: TGTGCCAGCAGCTTTTTCGGCAATACGCAGTATTTT. This encodes CASSFFGNTQYF.

The chain joins TRBV6-1 to TRBJ2-3; D is possibly TRBD1 (5 bases). The V end lost 7 bases, the J end lost 3 bases, and 11 bases lay between the germline ends. Germline CDR1 is MNHNS and CDR2 is SASEGT. CDR3 length: 13 amino acids. The CDR3 region has the DNA TGTGCCAGCAATTTCCAGGGTACAGATACGCAGTATTTT. Its translation: CASNFQGTDTQYF.